This T cell receptor beta chain was documented in a study of shared clonotypes between healthy human individuals. Study outcomes and limitations: Enrolling few donors narrowed the genetic and exposure-history diversity that was represented.

Naive-designated CD8 cells lacked CD45RO, were positively enriched for CCR7, and omitted terminally differentiated effector memory CD45RA+ cells. For this clone: Its antigen remains unidentified.

Clones were sequenced by immunoSEQ multiplex PCR, and TCRdb holds only the in-frame ones, with some missing. The sample lists over 2 million clones; 85% to 95% were seen once. The V gene lost 0 bases and the J gene lost 2 bases, with 12 bases spanning the gap. The CDR3 has 16 amino acids. The germline V gene encodes CDR1 SGDLS and CDR2 YYNGEE. The receptor comes from a young man in good health. The specimen sequenced was naive CD8+ T cells sorted from blood. J is TRBJ1-3 and V is TRBV9; a possible D gene is TRBD1 (5 bases). CDR3 loop: CASSVESEGTGNTIYF. In DNA form, the CDR3 reads TGTGCCAGCAGCGTAGAATCAGAGGGGACTGGAAACACCATATATTTT.